This TCR beta chain came from a study of cytomegalovirus exposure and HLA in healthy donors. Whereas donors were nominally healthy upon sampling, unrecorded immune exposures were probable. Overall study findings and caveats: Researchers reported in a later analysis that a missense DCLRE1C variant was tied to TCR beta V- and J-gene trimming.

A word on this clone: Its antigen is undetermined.

Looked up from germline, CDR1 is SGHAT and CDR2 is FQNNGV. The CDR3 runs to 18 residues. Unmatched junction bases numbered 8, after V lost 1 base and J lost 0 bases. 13 Jbeta primers and 60 Vbeta primers were used for the PCR. Data came from immunoSEQ multiplex PCR; TCRdb stores just in-frame clones and leaves some out. The table has 180,000 or so clones, around 81% seen once; the top ten hold approximately 2.2%. Source material: PBMCs. The chain recombines TRBV11-2 with TRBJ2-1; 8 positions agree with TRBD2. The source is a woman under 40 in good health and CMV-seropositive. The CDR3 DNA sequence: TGTGCCAGCAGCTTAGCCGCCGGACTAGCCTACTCCTACAATGAGCAGTTCTTC. Translation: CASSLAAGLAYSYNEQFF.